This TCR beta chain was found in a study of T cells in Graves' hyperthyroidism and ophthalmopathy. Notes on the study in general: Ophthalmopathy was distinguished from stable hyperthyroidism by 13 V-J signatures.

TCR beta CDR3 regions were amplified from RNA transcripts. First-round RT-PCR targeting the TCR CDR3 was performed with the HTBI primer set. TCRdb ran MiXCR on the multiplex PCR reads and lists one entry per CDR3 protein. The sample has roughly 500,000 distinct CDR3 sequences; roughly 45% are singletons. Concerning this clonotype itself: Its antigen is still unknown.

Diagnoses were established using clinical symptoms, serum thyroxine and TRAb, thyroid ultrasound and orbital computed tomography. Trimming shortened V by 3 bases and J by 3 bases, and 21 bases separated the two germline ends. Germline V gene data show CDR1 as SGHDN and CDR2 as FVKESK. The CDR3 is made up of 17 amino acids. This receptor was identified in an adult woman with Graves' disease, either hyperthyroidism or ophthalmopathy (not recorded which). Sample: peripheral blood or thyroid tissue (not recorded which). The chain uses TRBV14 and TRBJ2-7; D may be TRBD1 (5 bases). CDR3 amino acids: CASSQVSPTVANYEQYF. CDR3 DNA sequence: TGTGCCAGCAGCCAGGTTTCCCCGACAGTCGCCAACTACGAGCAGTACTTC. Full variable domain (rest looked up from reference TRBV14 and TRBJ2-7): EAGVTQFPSHSVIEKGQTVTLRCDPISGHDNLYWYRRVMGKEIKFLLHFVKESKQDESGMPNNRFLAERTGGTYSTLKVQPAELEDSGVYFCASSQVSPTVANYEQYFGPGTRLTVT.